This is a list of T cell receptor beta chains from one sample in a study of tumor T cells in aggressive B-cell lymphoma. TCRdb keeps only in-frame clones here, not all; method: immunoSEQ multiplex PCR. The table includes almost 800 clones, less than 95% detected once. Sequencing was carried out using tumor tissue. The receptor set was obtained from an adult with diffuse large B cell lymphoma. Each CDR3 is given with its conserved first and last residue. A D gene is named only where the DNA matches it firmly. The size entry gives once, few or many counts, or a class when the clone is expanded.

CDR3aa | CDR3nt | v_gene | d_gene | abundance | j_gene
CASSRYSTAPGEKLFF | TGTGCCAGCAGCCGTTATTCGACAGCCCCGGGTGAAAAACTGTTTTTT | TRBV7-2 | NA | few | TRBJ1-4